This T cell receptor (beta chain) comes out of a study of blood T cell repertoires in COVID-19. Study as a whole: Samples representing acute and convalescent COVID-19 were sourced from the United States, Italy and Spain. PBMCs, B-cell-depleted T cells, or T cells provided the cDNA or gDNA that made up the material.

V shed 3 bases and J shed 8 bases, with 17 bases lying between them. Germline CDR1 is KGHSH and CDR2 is LQKENI. The CDR3 is made up of 14 amino acids. As processed by the authors: Amplification with reference gene primers provided the estimates of nucleated cell counts. The protocol was immunoSEQ multiplex PCR, while the TCRdb copy is restricted to in-frame clones and leaves out a portion. Clone size and V and J calls were adopted from that table, with D and trimming inferred from the DNA. The sample lists about 160,000 clones; 70% to 90% were seen once. The V and J genes are TRBV18 and TRBJ2-7; weak D call: TRBD2 (6 bases). The TCR sequence derives from a man in his forties with acute or convalescent COVID-19. Sequenced sample: peripheral blood. The CDR3 is CASSPKSGGEKQYF. In DNA, the CDR3 is TGTGCCAGCTCACCTAAGTCCGGCGGGGAGAAGCAGTACTTC.